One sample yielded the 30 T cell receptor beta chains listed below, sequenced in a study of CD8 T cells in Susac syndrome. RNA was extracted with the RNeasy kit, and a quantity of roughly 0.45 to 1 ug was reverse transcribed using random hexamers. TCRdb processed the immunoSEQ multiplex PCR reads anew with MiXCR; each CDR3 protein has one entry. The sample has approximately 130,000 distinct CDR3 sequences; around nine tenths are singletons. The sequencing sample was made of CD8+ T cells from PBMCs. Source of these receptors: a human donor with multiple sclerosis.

The CDR3 nucleotides are TGTGCCAGCAGCTTGGGACTAGCGGGGGGCTACGAGCAGTACTTC. Translation gives CASSLGLAGGYEQYF. V usage is TRBV5-6 and J usage is TRBJ2-7; 13 bases align to TRBD2. V lost 0 bases to trimming and J lost 3 bases; unmatched junction nucleotides: 0. This CDR3 spans 15 amino acids. CDR1 SGHDT and CDR2 YYEEEE come from the germline V gene.

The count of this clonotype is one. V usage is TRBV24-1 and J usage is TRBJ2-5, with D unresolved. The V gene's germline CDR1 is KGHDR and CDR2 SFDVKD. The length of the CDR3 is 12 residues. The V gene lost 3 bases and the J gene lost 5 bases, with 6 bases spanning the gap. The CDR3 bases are TGTGCCACCAGTGATCATAGTGAGACCCAGTACTTC. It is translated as CATSDHSETQYF.

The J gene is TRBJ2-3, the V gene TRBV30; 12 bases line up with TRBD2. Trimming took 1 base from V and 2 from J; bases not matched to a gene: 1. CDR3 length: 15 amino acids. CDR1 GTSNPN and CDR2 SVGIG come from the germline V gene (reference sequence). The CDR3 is CAWSGLAGATDTQYF. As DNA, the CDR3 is TGTGCCTGGAGTGGACTAGCGGGAGCCACAGATACGCAGTATTTT.

CDR3 in amino acids: CSVEVGTYEQYF. CDR3 DNA sequence: TGCAGCGTTGAGGTTGGCACCTACGAGCAGTACTTC. V is TRBV29-1 and J is TRBJ2-7; no reliable D call. Trimming shortened V by 3 bases and J by 2 bases, and 8 bases separated the two germline ends. CDR3 size: 12 residues. Germline V gene lookup returns CDR1 SQVTM and CDR2 ANQGSEA.

CDR3 in amino acids: CASSLSSSAVYTF. For the CDR3, the DNA is TGTGCCAGCAGTTTATCGTCCTCGGCCGTCTACACCTTC. This chain links TRBV27 with TRBJ1-2, with unresolved D. Trimming removed 0 bases from V and 10 bases from J, with 12 bases in between. Germline V CDR1 and CDR2: MNHEY, SMNVEV (reference sequence). This CDR3 contains 13 residues.

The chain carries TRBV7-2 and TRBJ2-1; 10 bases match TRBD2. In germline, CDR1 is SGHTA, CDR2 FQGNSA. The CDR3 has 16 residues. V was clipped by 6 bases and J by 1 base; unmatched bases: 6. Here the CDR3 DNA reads TGTGCCAGCAGGAGCGGGAGGGTTGGGTCCTACAATGAGCAGTTCTTC. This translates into CASRSGRVGSYNEQFF.

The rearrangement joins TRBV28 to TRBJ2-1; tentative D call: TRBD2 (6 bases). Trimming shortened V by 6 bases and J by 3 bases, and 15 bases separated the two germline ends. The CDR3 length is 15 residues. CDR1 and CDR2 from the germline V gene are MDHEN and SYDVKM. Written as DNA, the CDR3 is TGTGCCAGCAGCCCCCCACGGGAGTACTACAATGAGCAGTTCTTC. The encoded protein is CASSPPREYYNEQFF.

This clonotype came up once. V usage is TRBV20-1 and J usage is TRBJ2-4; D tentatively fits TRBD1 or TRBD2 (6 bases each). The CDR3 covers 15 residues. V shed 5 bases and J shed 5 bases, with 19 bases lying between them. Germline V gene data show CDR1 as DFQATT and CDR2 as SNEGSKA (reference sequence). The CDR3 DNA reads TGCAGTGCTTCTACTTCAGGGGACTCGGAAAACATTCAGTACTTC. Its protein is CSASTSGDSENIQYF.

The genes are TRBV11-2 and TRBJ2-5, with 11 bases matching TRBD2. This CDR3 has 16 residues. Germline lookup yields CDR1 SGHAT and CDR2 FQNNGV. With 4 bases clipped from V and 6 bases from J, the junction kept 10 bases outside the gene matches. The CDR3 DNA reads TGTGCCAGCAGCTCATCCAAACTAGCGGGAGTACAGACCCAGTACTTC. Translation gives CASSSSKLAGVQTQYF. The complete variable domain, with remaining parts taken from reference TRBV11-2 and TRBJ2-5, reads EAGVAQSPRYKIIEKRQSVAFWCNPISGHATLYWYQQILGQGPKLLIQFQNNGVVDDSQLPKDRFSAERLKGVDSTLKIQPAKLEDSAVYLCASSSSKLAGVQTQYFGPGTRLLVL.

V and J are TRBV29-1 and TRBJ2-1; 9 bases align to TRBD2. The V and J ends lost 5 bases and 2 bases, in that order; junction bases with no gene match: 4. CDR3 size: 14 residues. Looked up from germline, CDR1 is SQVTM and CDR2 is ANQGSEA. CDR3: CSVFSGSAYNEQFF. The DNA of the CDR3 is TGCAGCGTTTTTAGCGGGAGCGCCTACAATGAGCAGTTCTTC.

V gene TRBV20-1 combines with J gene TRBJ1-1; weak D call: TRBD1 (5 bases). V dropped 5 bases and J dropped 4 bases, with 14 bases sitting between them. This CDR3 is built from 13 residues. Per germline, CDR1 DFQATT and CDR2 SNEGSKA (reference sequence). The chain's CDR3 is CSAYPMGGTEAFF. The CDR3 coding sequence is TGCAGTGCTTATCCCATGGGGGGCACTGAAGCTTTCTTT.

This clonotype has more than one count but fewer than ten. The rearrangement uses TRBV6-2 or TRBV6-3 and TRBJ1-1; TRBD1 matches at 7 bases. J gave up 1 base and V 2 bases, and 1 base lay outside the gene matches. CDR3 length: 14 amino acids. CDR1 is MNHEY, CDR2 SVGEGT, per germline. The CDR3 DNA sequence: TGTGCCAGCAGTTACGGGACAGCGAACACTGAAGCTTTCTTT. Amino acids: CASSYGTANTEAFF.

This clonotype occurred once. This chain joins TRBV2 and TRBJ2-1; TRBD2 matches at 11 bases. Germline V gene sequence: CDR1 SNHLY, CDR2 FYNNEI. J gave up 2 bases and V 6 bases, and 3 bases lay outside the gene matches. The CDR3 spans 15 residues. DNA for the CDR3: TGTGCCAGCAGCTCGGGACTAGCGGCCTACAATGAGCAGTTCTTC. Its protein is CASSSGLAAYNEQFF.

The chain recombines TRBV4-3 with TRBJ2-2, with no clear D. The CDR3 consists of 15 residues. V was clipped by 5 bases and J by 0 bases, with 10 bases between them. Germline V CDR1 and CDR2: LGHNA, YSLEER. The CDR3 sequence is CASSEVNANTGELFF. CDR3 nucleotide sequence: TGCGCCAGCAGCGAGGTTAATGCGAACACCGGGGAGCTGTTTTTT.

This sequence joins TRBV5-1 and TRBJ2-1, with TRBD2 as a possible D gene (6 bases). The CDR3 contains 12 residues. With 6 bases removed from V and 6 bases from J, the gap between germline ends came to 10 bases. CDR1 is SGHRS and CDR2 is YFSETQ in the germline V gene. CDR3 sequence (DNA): TGCGCCAGCAAGGCGGGATTCAATGAGCAGTTCTTC. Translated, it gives CASKAGFNEQFF.

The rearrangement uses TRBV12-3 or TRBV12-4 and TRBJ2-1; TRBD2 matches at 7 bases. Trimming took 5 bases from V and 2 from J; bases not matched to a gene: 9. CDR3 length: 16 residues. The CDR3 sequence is CASSPGREGPYNEQFF. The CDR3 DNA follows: TGTGCCAGCAGTCCCGGCAGGGAGGGGCCCTACAATGAGCAGTTCTTC.

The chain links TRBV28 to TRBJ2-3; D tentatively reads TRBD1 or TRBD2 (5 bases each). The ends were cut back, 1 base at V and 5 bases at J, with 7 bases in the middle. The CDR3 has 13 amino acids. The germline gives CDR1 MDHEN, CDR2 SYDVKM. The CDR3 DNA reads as TGTGCCAGCAGTTTATCGGGGCGAGATACGCAGTATTTT. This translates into CASSLSGRDTQYF.

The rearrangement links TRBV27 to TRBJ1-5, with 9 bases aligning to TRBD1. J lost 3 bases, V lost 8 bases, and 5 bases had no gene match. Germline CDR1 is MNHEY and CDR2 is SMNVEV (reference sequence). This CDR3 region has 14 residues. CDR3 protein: CASGRDRDNQPQHF. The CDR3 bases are TGTGCCAGCGGCCGGGACAGGGACAATCAGCCCCAGCATTTT.

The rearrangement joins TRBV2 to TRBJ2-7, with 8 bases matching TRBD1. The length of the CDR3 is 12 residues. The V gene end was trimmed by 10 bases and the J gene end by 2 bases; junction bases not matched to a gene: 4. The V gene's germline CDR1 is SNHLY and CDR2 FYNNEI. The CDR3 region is CATRTGTYEQYF. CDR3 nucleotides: TGTGCCACCAGGACAGGGACCTACGAGCAGTACTTC. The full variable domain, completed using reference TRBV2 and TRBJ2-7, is EPEVTQTPSHQVTQMGQEVILRCVPISNHLYFYWYRQILGQKVEFLVSFYNNEISEKSEIFDDQFSVERPDGSNFTLKIRSTKLEDSAMYFCATRTGTYEQYFGPGTRLTVT.

In nucleotides, the CDR3 is TGTGCCAGCAGTTTATGGGTCCAGAACCCCAGCTCCTACAATGAGCAGTTCTTC. As protein: CASSLWVQNPSSYNEQFF. The chain joins TRBV28 to TRBJ2-1; D gene uncertain. V shed 0 bases and J shed 0 bases, with 15 bases lying between them. Germline V gene data show CDR1 as MDHEN and CDR2 as SYDVKM. The CDR3 has 18 residues.

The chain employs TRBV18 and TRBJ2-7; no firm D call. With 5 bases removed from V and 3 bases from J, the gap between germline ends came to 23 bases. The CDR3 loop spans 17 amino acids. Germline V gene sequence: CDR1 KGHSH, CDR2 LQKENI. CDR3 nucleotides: TGTGCCAGCTCATTGTCCGTAGTTCGGGCCCCAAACTACGAGCAGTACTTC. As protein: CASSLSVVRAPNYEQYF.

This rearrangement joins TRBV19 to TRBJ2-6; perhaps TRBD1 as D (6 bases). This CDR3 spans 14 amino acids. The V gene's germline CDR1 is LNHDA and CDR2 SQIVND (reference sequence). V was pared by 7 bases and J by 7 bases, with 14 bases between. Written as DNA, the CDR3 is TGTGCCAGTACCCATACAGGGAGTGCCAACGTCCTGACTTTC. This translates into CASTHTGSANVLTF. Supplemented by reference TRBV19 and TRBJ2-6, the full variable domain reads DGGITQSPKYLFRKEGQNVTLSCEQNLNHDAMYWYRQDPGQGLRLIYYSQIVNDFQKGDIAEGYSVSREKKESFPLTVTSAQKNPTAFYLCASTHTGSANVLTFGAGSRLTVL.

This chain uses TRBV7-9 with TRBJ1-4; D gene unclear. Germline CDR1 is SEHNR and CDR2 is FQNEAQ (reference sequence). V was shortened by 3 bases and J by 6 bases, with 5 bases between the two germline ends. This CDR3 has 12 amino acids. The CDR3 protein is CASSLGYEKLFF. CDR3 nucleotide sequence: TGTGCCAGCAGCTTGGGGTATGAAAAACTGTTTTTT.

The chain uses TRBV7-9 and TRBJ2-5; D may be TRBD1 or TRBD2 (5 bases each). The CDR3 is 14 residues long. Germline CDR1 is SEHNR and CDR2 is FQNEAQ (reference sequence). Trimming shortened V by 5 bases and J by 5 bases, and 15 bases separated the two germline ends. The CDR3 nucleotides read TGTGCCAGCAGCCTTGTCCAGGGAGAGGAGACCCAGTACTTC. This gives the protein CASSLVQGEETQYF.

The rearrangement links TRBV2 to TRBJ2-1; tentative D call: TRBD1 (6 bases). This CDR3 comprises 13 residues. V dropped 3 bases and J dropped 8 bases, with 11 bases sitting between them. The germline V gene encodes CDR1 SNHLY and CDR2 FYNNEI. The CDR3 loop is CASSDQGWDEQFF. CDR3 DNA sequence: TGTGCCAGCAGTGATCAGGGGTGGGATGAGCAGTTCTTC.

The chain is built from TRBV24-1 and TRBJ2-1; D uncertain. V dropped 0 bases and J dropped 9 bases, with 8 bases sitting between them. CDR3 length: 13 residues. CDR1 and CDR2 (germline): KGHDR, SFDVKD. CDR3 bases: TGTGCCACCAGTGATTTGGCAGGAGCTGAGCAGTTCTTC. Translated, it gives CATSDLAGAEQFF.

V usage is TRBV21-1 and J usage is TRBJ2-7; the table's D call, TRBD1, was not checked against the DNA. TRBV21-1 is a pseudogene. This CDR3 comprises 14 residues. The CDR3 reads CASIPCPLSYEQYF. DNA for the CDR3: TGTGCCAGCATCCCCTGTCCGTTGTCCTACGAGCAGTACTTC.

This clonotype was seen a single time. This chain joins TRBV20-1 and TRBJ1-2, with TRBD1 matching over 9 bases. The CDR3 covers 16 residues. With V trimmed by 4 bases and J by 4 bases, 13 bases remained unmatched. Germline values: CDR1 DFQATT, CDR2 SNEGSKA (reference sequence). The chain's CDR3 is CSAKSWDREYPYGYTF. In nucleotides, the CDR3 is TGCAGTGCTAAGTCCTGGGACAGGGAATACCCCTATGGCTACACCTTC.

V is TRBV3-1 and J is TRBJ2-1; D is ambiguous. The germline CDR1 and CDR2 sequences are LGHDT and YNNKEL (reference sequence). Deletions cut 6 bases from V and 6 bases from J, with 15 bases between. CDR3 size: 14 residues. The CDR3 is CASSHLGPSNEQFF. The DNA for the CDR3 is TGTGCCAGCAGTCACCTTGGGCCGAGCAATGAGCAGTTCTTC.

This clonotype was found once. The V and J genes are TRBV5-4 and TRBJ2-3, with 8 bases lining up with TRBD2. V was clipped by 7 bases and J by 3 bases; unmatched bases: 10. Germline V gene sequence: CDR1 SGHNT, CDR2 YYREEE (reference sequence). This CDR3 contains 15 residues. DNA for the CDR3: TGTGCCAGCGCCCCAGGGCGGGAGGTGACAGATACGCAGTATTTT. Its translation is CASAPGREVTDTQYF.